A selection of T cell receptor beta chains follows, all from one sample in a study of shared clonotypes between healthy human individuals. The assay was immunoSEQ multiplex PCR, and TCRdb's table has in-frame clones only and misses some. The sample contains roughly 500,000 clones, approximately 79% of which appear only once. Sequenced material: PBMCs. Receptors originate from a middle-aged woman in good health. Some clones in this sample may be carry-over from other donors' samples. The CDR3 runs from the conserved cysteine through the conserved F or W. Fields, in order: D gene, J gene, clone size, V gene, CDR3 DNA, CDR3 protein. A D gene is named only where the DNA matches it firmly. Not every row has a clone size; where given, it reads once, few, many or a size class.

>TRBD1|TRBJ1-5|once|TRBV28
TGTGCCAGCAGTTTAGGTGGACAGGGCAATCAGCCCCAGCATTTT
CASSLGGQGNQPQHF
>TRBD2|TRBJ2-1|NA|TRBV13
TGTGCCAGCAGCCACGGACTAGCGGGAGGGGCGCACAATGAGCAGTTCTTC
CASSHGLAGGAHNEQFF
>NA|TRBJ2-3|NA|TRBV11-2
TGTGCCAGCAGCTTGGCCACAGATACGCAGTATTTT
CASSLATDTQYF
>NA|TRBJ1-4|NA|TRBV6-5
TGTGCCAGCAGTTCGTCCCGGGACGCCGTTAAACTGTTTTTT
CASSSSRDAVKLFF
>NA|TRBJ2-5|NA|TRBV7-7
TGTGCTAGCAGCTTAGGACTCCAAGAGACCCAGTACTTC
CASSLGLQETQYF
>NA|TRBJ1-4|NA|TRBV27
TGTGCCAGCAGTGCTGGACGGGATAATGAAAAACTGTTTTTT
CASSAGRDNEKLFF
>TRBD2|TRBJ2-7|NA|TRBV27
TGTGCCAGCAGTCCCCGGGGAGGGGCGATCTACGAGCAGTACTTC
CASSPRGGAIYEQYF
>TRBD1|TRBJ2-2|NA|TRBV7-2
TGTGCCAGCTTTCCGGGACAGGGGAGGACCGGGGAGCTGTTTTTT
CASFPGQGRTGELFF
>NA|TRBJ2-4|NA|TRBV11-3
TGTGCCAGCAGCTTAGAATCAAAAAACATTCAGTACTTC
CASSLESKNIQYF
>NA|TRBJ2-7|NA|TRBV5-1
TGCGCCAGCAGCTTAAGGCAGGGGATTTACGAGCAGTACTTC
CASSLRQGIYEQYF
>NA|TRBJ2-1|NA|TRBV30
TGTGCCTGGACATTCGGTGGAGGAGGTGAGCAGTTCTTC
CAWTFGGGGEQFF
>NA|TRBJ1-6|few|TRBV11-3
TGTGCCAGCAGCTCAGAAGGGGGACCGGGATCACCCCTCCACTTT
CASSSEGGPGSPLHF
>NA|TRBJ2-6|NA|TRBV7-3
TGTGCCAGCAGCTTCCCAGGCCCAGGGGCCAACGTCCTGACTTTC
CASSFPGPGANVLTF
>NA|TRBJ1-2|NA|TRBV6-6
TGTGCCAGCAGTTACGCGTCCCAAGCTAACTATGGCTACACCTTC
CASSYASQANYGYTF
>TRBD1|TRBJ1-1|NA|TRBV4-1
TGCGCCAGCAGCCAAGACGCAACCGGGACAGGGGCGAACACTGAAGCTTTCTTT
CASSQDATGTGANTEAFF
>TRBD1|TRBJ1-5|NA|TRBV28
TGTGCCAGCAGTTTTGCCCTGGGGACAGGGTTGGATCAGCCCCAGCATTTT
CASSFALGTGLDQPQHF
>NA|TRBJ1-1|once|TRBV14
TGTGCCAGCACCAGGGTGGCAGGGCTAGCTTTCTTT
CASTRVAGLAFF
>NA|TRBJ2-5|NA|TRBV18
TGTGCCAGCTCACCACCGGGAAGCGCGGAGACCCAGTACTTC
CASSPPGSAETQYF
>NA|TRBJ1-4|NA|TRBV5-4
TGTGCCAGCAGCTTACCAGGGTCTGAAAAACTGTTTTTT
CASSLPGSEKLFF
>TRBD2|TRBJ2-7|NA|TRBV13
TGTGCCAGCAGCCCGGGACTAGCGGGTACCTACGAGCAGTACTTC
CASSPGLAGTYEQYF
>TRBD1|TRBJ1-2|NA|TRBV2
TGTGCCAGCAGTCGGGACAGGGAAAGCGATGGCTACACCTTC
CASSRDRESDGYTF
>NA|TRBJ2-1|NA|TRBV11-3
TGTGCCAGCAGCCGTGATACAGAGAATCCCTACAATGAGCAGTTCTTC
CASSRDTENPYNEQFF
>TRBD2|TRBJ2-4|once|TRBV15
TGTGCCACCAGCAGAGATCTGGCGGGAGTTGGGACCAAAAACATTCAGTACTTC
CATSRDLAGVGTKNIQYF
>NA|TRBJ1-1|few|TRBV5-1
TGCGCCAGCAGCTTGGCCCCGGGAATGGACACTGAAGCTTTCTTT
CASSLAPGMDTEAFF
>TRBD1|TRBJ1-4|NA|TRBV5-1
TGCGCCAGCAGCACGGGACAGGGAGATGAAAAACTGTTTTTT
CASSTGQGDEKLFF
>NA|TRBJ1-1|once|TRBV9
TGTGCCAGCAGCGTAGGGGCCCACATGAACACTGAAGCTTTCTTT
CASSVGAHMNTEAFF
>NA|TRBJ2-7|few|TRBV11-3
TGTGCCAGCAGCTACAGAGGCGGCGAGCAGTACTTC
CASSYRGGEQYF
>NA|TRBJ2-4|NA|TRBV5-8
TGTGCCAGCAGCTTGGACAGGGAACCGGAGCCGGTCAAAAACATTCAGTACTTC
CASSLDREPEPVKNIQYF
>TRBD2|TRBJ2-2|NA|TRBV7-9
TGTGCCAGCAGCAAGACTAGCGATGCCGGGGAGCTGTTTTTT
CASSKTSDAGELFF
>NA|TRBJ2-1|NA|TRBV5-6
TGTGCCAGCAGCTTGGGAGGGGGGGCCTACAATGAGCAGTTCTTC
CASSLGGGAYNEQFF
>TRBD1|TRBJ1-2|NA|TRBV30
TGTGCCTGGAGTATTCCGGGACAGGGCGACTATGGCTACACCTTC
CAWSIPGQGDYGYTF
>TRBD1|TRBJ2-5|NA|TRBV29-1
TGCAGCGGAAGGGACAGGGGAGTTCCTGGAGAGACCCAGTACTTC
CSGRDRGVPGETQYF
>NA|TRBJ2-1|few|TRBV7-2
TGTGCCAGCAGCCCAGGGTTGGCGAACAATGAGCAGTTCTTC
CASSPGLANNEQFF
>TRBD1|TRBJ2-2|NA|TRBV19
TGTGCCACCCGGGACAGGGGGCGCGTCGGGGAGCTGTTTTTT
CATRDRGRVGELFF
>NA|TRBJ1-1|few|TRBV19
TGTGCCAGTAGCCCTCCAACTTCGAACACTGAAGCTTTCTTT
CASSPPTSNTEAFF
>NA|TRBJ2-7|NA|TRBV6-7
TGTGCCAGCACCTTGGGTCCAGGAGCCGACCTTTACGAGCAGTACTTC
CASTLGPGADLYEQYF
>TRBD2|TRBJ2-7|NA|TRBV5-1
TGCGCCAGCAGCCAAAATAGCGGGAGAGGTGAGCAGTACTTC
CASSQNSGRGEQYF
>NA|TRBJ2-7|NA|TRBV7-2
TGTGCCAGCAGCCGGGCCCGTTCCTACGAGCAGTACTTC
CASSRARSYEQYF
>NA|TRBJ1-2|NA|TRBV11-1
TGTGCCAGCAGAGACATCAGGGTGAGCGATGGCTACACCTTC
CASRDIRVSDGYTF
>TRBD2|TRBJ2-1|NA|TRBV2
TGTGCCAGCAGTGTTAGGGGACTAGCGGCCTACAATGAGCAGTTCTTC
CASSVRGLAAYNEQFF
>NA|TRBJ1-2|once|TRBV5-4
TGTGCCAGCAGCTGGAGGGGGGGCCATGGCTACACCTTC
CASSWRGGHGYTF
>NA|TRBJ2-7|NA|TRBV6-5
TGTGCCAGCAGTAACTCCCATTACGGGAGCTACGAGCAGTACTTC
CASSNSHYGSYEQYF
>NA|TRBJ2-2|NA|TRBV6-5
TGTGCCAGCAAGACTAGTAGGAACACCGGGGAGCTGTTTTTT
CASKTSRNTGELFF